The 8 T cell receptor beta chains below come from one sample, sequenced in a study of shared T cell receptors in the human thymus. Sequencing used immunoSEQ multiplex PCR; TCRdb keeps in-frame clones, though not all of them. The data show about 500,000 clones, with about four fifths seen just once and about 0.012% held by the top ten. These data were also filed under a second study, of human thymus T cells.

Sequenced: thymocytes. Receptor source: a boy less than two years old with a congenital heart defect.

V usage is TRBV5-1 and J usage is TRBJ2-3; 10 nucleotides line up with TRBD1. This CDR3 spans 15 amino acids. Per the germline V gene, CDR1 is SGHRS and CDR2 is YFSETQ. J was trimmed by 1 base and V by 3 bases; bases with no gene match: 2. The CDR3 DNA follows: TGCGCCAGCAGCTGGACAGGGGGTGGCACAGATACGCAGTATTTT. It specifies CASSWTGGGTDTQYF.

The chain has TRBV9 and TRBJ1-3; D remains ambiguous. The V and J ends lost 3 bases and 0 bases respectively, with 10 bases between them. The length of the CDR3 is 15 residues. The germline V gene encodes CDR1 SGDLS and CDR2 YYNGEE. As DNA, the CDR3 is TGTGCCAGCAGCGCCCGGGTCTACTCTGGAAACACCATATATTTT. Translating gives CASSARVYSGNTIYF.

The rearrangement links TRBV4-3 to TRBJ2-1; TRBD2 aligns across 7 bases. This CDR3 has 22 residues. J was trimmed by 1 base and V by 0 bases; bases with no gene match: 21. The germline V gene encodes CDR1 LGHNA and CDR2 YSLEER. CDR3 sequence reads: CASSQESGGLVAGVGSYNEQFF. CDR3 bases: TGCGCCAGCAGCCAAGAGTCTGGAGGTCTGGTGGCGGGAGTCGGTTCCTACAATGAGCAGTTCTTC.

The rearrangement uses TRBV5-5 and TRBJ2-7; TRBD2 aligns across 10 bases. V dropped 4 bases and J dropped 2; count of bases not matched to a gene: 6. The germline V gene has CDR1 SGHKS and CDR2 YYEKEE (reference sequence). The CDR3 has 15 amino acids. The CDR3 sequence is CASSRTSGAPYEQYF. The CDR3 DNA reads TGTGCCAGCAGCAGGACTAGCGGAGCCCCCTACGAGCAGTACTTC.

V is TRBV7-2 and J is TRBJ1-2; no reliable D call. Trimming took off 0 bases at V and 2 bases at J, with 13 bases between the two ends. Germline values: CDR1 SGHTA, CDR2 FQGNSA. This CDR3 contains 16 residues. The CDR3 region is CASSLAETKRNYGYTF. CDR3 sequence (DNA): TGTGCCAGCAGCTTAGCCGAGACAAAAAGGAACTATGGCTACACCTTC.

This chain uses TRBV15 with TRBJ2-1, with D perhaps matching TRBD2 (5 bases). The germline V and J ends were trimmed by 3 bases and 6 bases, with 15 bases remaining between them. From germline, CDR1 is LNHNV and CDR2 YYDKDF (reference sequence). The CDR3 loop spans 15 amino acids. The CDR3 DNA reads as TGTGCCACCAGCAGCTCCTTGCCTGGACTCAATGAGCAGTTCTTC. Its protein is CATSSSLPGLNEQFF. The full variable domain, its missing parts supplied by reference TRBV15 and TRBJ2-1, is DAMVIQNPRYQVTQFGKPVTLSCSQTLNHNVMYWYQQKSSQAPKLLFHYYDKDFNNEADTPDNFQSRRPNTSFCFLDIRSPGLGDTAMYLCATSSSLPGLNEQFFGPGTRLTVL.

This rearrangement joins TRBV5-1 to TRBJ2-1; D perhaps matches TRBD2 (5 bases). CDR1 and CDR2 from the germline V gene are SGHRS and YFSETQ. V lost 0 bases and J lost 4, with 11 bases in between. This CDR3 is 15 amino acids long. This CDR3 is CASSLGVARYNEQFF. The CDR3 region has the DNA TGCGCCAGCAGCTTGGGGGTAGCGCGGTACAATGAGCAGTTCTTC.

The rearrangement uses TRBV9 and TRBJ1-1; D not resolved. With 0 bases removed from V and 3 bases from J, the gap between germline ends came to 15 bases. This CDR3 region has 16 residues. Germline-derived CDR1 and CDR2 are SGDLS and YYNGEE. For the CDR3, the DNA is TGTGCCAGCAGCGTAGGAGAAGAAATATGTGACACTGAAGCTTTCTTT. Protein: CASSVGEEICDTEAFF. Looking up the rest from reference TRBV9 and TRBJ1-1 gives the full variable domain: DSGVTQTPKHLITATGQRVTLRCSPRSGDLSVYWYQQSLDQGLQFLIQYYNGEERAKGNILERFSAQQFPDLHSELNLSSLELGDSALYFCASSVGEEICDTEAFFGQGTRLTVV.